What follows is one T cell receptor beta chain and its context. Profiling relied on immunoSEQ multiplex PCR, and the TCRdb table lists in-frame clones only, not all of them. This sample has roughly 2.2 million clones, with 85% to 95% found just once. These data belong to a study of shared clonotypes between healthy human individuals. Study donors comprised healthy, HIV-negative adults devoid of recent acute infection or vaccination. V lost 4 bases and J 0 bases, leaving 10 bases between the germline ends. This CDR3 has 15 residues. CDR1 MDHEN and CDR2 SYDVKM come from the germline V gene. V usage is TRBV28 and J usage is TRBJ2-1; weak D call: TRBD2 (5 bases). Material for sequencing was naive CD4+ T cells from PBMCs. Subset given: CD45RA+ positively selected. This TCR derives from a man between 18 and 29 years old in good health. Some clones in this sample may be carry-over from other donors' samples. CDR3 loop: CASSSERSSYNEQFF. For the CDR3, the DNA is TGTGCCAGCAGTTCCGAGCGGAGCTCCTACAATGAGCAGTTCTTC.